The 25 T cell receptor beta chains below were found in one sample sequenced in a study of control samples from healthy donors and cancer patients. Generated by immunoSEQ multiplex PCR, the TCRdb table keeps only in-frame clones and is missing some. The sample shows over 100,000 clones, under 95% of them seen only once. Sequences were obtained from blood. Every receptor here comes from a woman between 18 and 29 years old in good health.

V is TRBV6-1 and J is TRBJ2-7; 10 bases map to TRBD2. There are 17 residues in the CDR3. V trimming: 2 bases; J trimming: 6 bases; junction bases outside the gene matches: 13. Per the germline V gene, CDR1 is MNHNS and CDR2 is SASEGT. The CDR3 bases are TGTGCCAGCAGTGAATTAGGAAGGGGCCTAGCGGGGGTCGAGCAGTACTTC. Residues: CASSELGRGLAGVEQYF.

The J gene is TRBJ2-1, the V gene TRBV7-2; D remains ambiguous. Looked up from germline, CDR1 is SGHTA and CDR2 is FQGNSA. CDR3 length: 13 residues. V was trimmed by 2 bases and J by 6 bases, leaving 8 bases between them. The CDR3 bases are TGTGCCAGCAGCTTATTAACGGCCAATGAGCAGTTCTTC. It yields the protein CASSLLTANEQFF.

The V call is TRBV4-2, the J call TRBJ2-3, with 10 bases lining up with TRBD1. The V gene end was trimmed by 4 bases and the J gene end by 2 bases; junction bases not matched to a gene: 9. Per germline, CDR1 LGHNA and CDR2 YNFKEQ. This CDR3 comprises 17 residues. The CDR3 region has the DNA TGTGCCAGCAGCCGGAGGGACAGGGGCCGGAACACAGATACGCAGTATTTT. As protein: CASSRRDRGRNTDTQYF.

The chain couples TRBV19 to TRBJ1-2; TRBD1 is a possible D gene (6 bases). There are 13 residues in the CDR3. V shed 5 bases and J shed 4 bases, with 11 bases lying between them. The V gene's germline CDR1 is LNHDA and CDR2 SQIVND (reference sequence). CDR3: CASSPQGFYGYTF. DNA for the CDR3: TGTGCCAGTAGTCCACAGGGCTTCTATGGCTACACCTTC.

The chain links TRBV24-1 to TRBJ1-1; D is uncertain. V was trimmed by 2 bases and J by 6 bases, leaving 3 bases between them. Germline CDR1 is KGHDR and CDR2 is SFDVKD. The CDR3 consists of 11 residues. The CDR3 here is CATSDSAEAFF. The DNA of the CDR3 is TGTGCCACCAGTGATTCGGCTGAAGCTTTCTTT.

The V call is TRBV27, the J call TRBJ2-7, with a weak D call TRBD2 (6 bases). The V gene's germline CDR1 is MNHEY and CDR2 SMNVEV (reference sequence). V was pared by 6 bases and J by 2 bases, with 14 bases between. The length of the CDR3 is 14 residues. The CDR3 DNA follows: TGTGCCAGCAGCGTACGGGGGAGTGCCTACGAGCAGTACTTC. Protein product: CASSVRGSAYEQYF.

This sequence joins TRBV7-8 and TRBJ1-5, with TRBD1 as a possible D gene (6 bases). The germline V gene has CDR1 SGHVS and CDR2 FQNEAQ. This CDR3 spans 15 amino acids. V was shortened by 1 base and J by 5 bases, with 12 bases between the two germline ends. The CDR3 nucleotides are TGTGCCAGCAGCTTAGGGTCCAGGGGAGATCAGCCCCAGCATTTT. Protein product: CASSLGSRGDQPQHF.

This rearrangement joins TRBV5-6 to TRBJ2-1, with 7 bases fitting TRBD1. V shed 0 bases and J 9 bases; nucleotides not matched to a gene: 9. CDR1 is SGHDT, CDR2 YYEEEE, per germline. The CDR3 is 15 amino acids. CDR3 amino acids: CASSLDRGQLGEQFF. The CDR3 region has the DNA TGTGCCAGCAGCTTGGACAGGGGCCAGTTGGGTGAGCAGTTCTTC.

The chain joins TRBV15 to TRBJ2-1; no firm D call. Germline loops: CDR1 LNHNV, CDR2 YYDKDF (reference sequence). This CDR3 has 14 residues. V was trimmed by 5 bases and J by 3 bases, leaving 11 bases between them. The CDR3 here is CATSPVGGYNEQFF. The CDR3 DNA reads TGTGCCACCAGCCCCGTGGGCGGCTACAATGAGCAGTTCTTC.

The chain couples TRBV20-1 to TRBJ2-2; D is uncertain. Germline-derived CDR1 and CDR2 are DFQATT and SNEGSKA (reference sequence). With 3 bases removed from V and 7 bases from J, the gap between germline ends came to 15 bases. The CDR3 covers 14 residues. CDR3 sequence: CSASWMLGSGELFF. CDR3 bases: TGCAGTGCTAGTTGGATGCTCGGAAGCGGGGAGCTGTTTTTT.

V and J are TRBV10-1 and TRBJ2-2; 9 bases agree with TRBD2. Germline V gives CDR1 WNHNN, CDR2 SYGVQD (reference sequence). V gave up 6 bases and J gave up 2 bases; unmatched junction bases: 1. This CDR3 region has 14 residues. The CDR3 DNA sequence: TGCGCCAGCAGAGCGGGGGGAAACACCGGGGAGCTGTTTTTT. Its protein product is CASRAGGNTGELFF.

V is TRBV6-2 or TRBV6-3 and J is TRBJ2-1, with 12 bases that match TRBD2. CDR1 is MNHEY and CDR2 is SVGEGT in the germline V gene. V lost 6 bases to trimming and J lost 5 bases; unmatched junction nucleotides: 5. This CDR3 has 15 amino acids. As DNA, the CDR3 is TGTGCCAGCAGCCCTAGCGGGAGGGGGGACAATGAGCAGTTCTTC. Translated, it gives CASSPSGRGDNEQFF.

The rearrangement links TRBV6-5 to TRBJ1-1; 7 positions match TRBD1. CDR3 length: 13 amino acids. V lost 6 bases to trimming and J lost 5 bases; unmatched junction nucleotides: 6. Germline V lookup: CDR1 MNHEY, CDR2 SVGAGI. The CDR3: CASSATGSTEAFF. Written as DNA, the CDR3 is TGTGCCAGCAGCGCGACAGGGTCAACTGAAGCTTTCTTT.

V usage is TRBV6-5 and J usage is TRBJ1-3; weak D call: TRBD1 (5 bases). The germline V and J ends were trimmed by 6 bases and 0 bases, with 12 bases remaining between them. Germline V CDR1 and CDR2: MNHEY, SVGAGI. This CDR3 has 15 residues. In DNA, the CDR3 is TGTGCCAGCAGAGGAGGGGTGGCCTCTGGAAACACCATATATTTT. Protein sequence: CASRGGVASGNTIYF.

The chain carries TRBV4-1 and TRBJ2-3, with D hard to call. Germline V lookup: CDR1 MGHRA, CDR2 YSYEKL. The CDR3 length is 8 residues. The V end was cut by 4 bases, the J end by 13 bases, with 3 bases between. The CDR3 nucleotides read TGCGCCAGCAGCCTCGAGTATTTT. Its protein product is CASSLEYF.

The chain carries TRBV5-6 and TRBJ2-2, with a possible D match to TRBD1 (6 bases). The CDR3 totals 14 residues. Germline assignment: CDR1 SGHDT and CDR2 YYEEEE. V was clipped by 7 bases and J by 5 bases, with 15 bases between them. The chain's CDR3 is CASHWTVGTGELFF. CDR3 in DNA: TGTGCCAGCCACTGGACAGTCGGAACCGGGGAGCTGTTTTTT.

The chain recombines TRBV12-3 or TRBV12-4 with TRBJ2-5, with D unresolved. Trimming stripped 4 bases from V and 2 bases from J, with 2 bases between. The CDR3 extends over 11 amino acids. In nucleotides, the CDR3 is TGTGCCAGCAGTTCTCAAGAGACCCAGTACTTC. This gives the protein CASSSQETQYF.

The V gene is TRBV29-1, the J gene TRBJ1-2; unclear D gene. Germline loops: CDR1 SQVTM, CDR2 ANQGSEA. The ends were cut back, 1 base at V and 2 bases at J, with 5 bases in the middle. This CDR3 spans 12 amino acids. The CDR3 nucleotides read TGCAGCGTTGAAGGGGAAAACTATGGCTACACCTTC. Amino acids: CSVEGENYGYTF.

This clone was counted a single time. The chain employs TRBV9 and TRBJ2-7; 13 bases align to TRBD2. The CDR3 contains 15 residues. Trimming removed 0 bases from V and 4 bases from J; junction bases left unmatched: 1. Germline V gene data show CDR1 as SGDLS and CDR2 as YYNGEE. CDR3 loop: CASSVGTSGSYEQYF. CDR3 DNA sequence: TGTGCCAGCAGCGTAGGGACTAGCGGGAGTTACGAGCAGTACTTC.

The chain couples TRBV6-2 or TRBV6-3 to TRBJ2-7, with D possibly TRBD2 on 6 matching bases. This CDR3 comprises 17 residues. Trimming pared 5 bases from V and 3 bases from J, leaving 23 bases between. Germline V gene sequence: CDR1 MNHEY, CDR2 SVGEGT. The DNA for the CDR3 is TGTGCCAGCAGTATTGGGGGTCTCAGTGGTAGCGGCTACGAGCAGTACTTC. This translates into CASSIGGLSGSGYEQYF.

This clone is a singleton in its sample. J is TRBJ1-5 and V is TRBV18; D remains unclear. The CDR3 covers 13 residues. Germline CDR1 is KGHSH and CDR2 is LQKENI. Trimming removed 2 bases from V and 6 bases from J, with 8 bases in between. The CDR3 nucleotides are TGTGCCAGCTCACCAGGTCATGGTCAGCCCCAGCATTTT. Translating it yields CASSPGHGQPQHF.

J is TRBJ1-5 and V is TRBV27; D uncertain. Germline V CDR1 and CDR2: MNHEY, SMNVEV (reference sequence). V was cut by 4 bases and J by 5 bases, with 9 bases left in between. The CDR3 contains 13 residues. The DNA of the CDR3 is TGTGCCAGCAGTTCCGGCCTTCATCAGCCCCAGCATTTT. This gives the protein CASSSGLHQPQHF.

The gene calls are TRBV4-3 and TRBJ1-2; the D gene is possibly TRBD1 (5 bases). The CDR3 spans 15 residues. The germline CDR1 and CDR2 sequences are LGHNA and YSLEER. With 1 base removed from V and 0 bases from J, the gap between germline ends came to 9 bases. The CDR3 DNA reads TGCGCCAGCAGCCAAGCGGGGGGGGCTAACTATGGCTACACCTTC. Translated, it gives CASSQAGGANYGYTF.

A few counts support this clone. The J gene is TRBJ1-2, the V gene TRBV5-1; D is possibly TRBD1 (5 bases). Between the trimmed V and J ends, which lost 0 bases and 8 bases, there was a span of 8 bases. Germline V gene lookup returns CDR1 SGHRS and CDR2 YFSETQ. CDR3 length equals 12 residues. CDR3: CASSLDRMGYTF. The CDR3 coding sequence is TGCGCCAGCAGCTTGGACAGGATGGGCTACACCTTC.

The table lists this clone with a count of one. The CDR3 DNA reads as TGTGCCAGCAGTGACCTTTCCGGGACAGGGTTGCAGAATGAGCAGTTCTTC. It yields the protein CASSDLSGTGLQNEQFF. V usage is TRBV2 and J usage is TRBJ2-1; 9 bases agree with TRBD1. This CDR3 comprises 17 residues. CDR1 SNHLY and CDR2 FYNNEI come from the germline V gene. With V trimmed by 3 bases and J by 7 bases, 13 bases remained unmatched.